This TCR beta chain was identified in a study of blood T cell repertoires in COVID-19. In the study overall: Specimens from acute and convalescent COVID-19 originated in the United States, Italy and Spain. The cDNA or gDNA used as material had been derived from T cells, B-cell-depleted T cells, or PBMCs.

The CDR3 extends over 14 amino acids. Germline CDR1 SNHLY, CDR2 FYNNEI. The trim removed 5 bases at V and 6 bases at J, leaving 3 bases unmatched. Per the original methods: Reference gene primer amplification gave estimated nucleated cell counts. Some clones are missing from TCRdb's copy, which holds only in-frame ones; the method was immunoSEQ multiplex PCR. The V and J calls and the clone size are those of that table, but D and trimming were determined from the DNA. The sample carries tens of thousands of clones, about 81% recorded once. The chain links TRBV2 to TRBJ2-1; 11 bases are shared with TRBD2. This TCR was sampled from a man older than 75 with acute or convalescent COVID-19. The source material was peripheral blood. CDR3 nucleotide sequence: TGTGCCAGCAGTAAGGGACTAGCGGCCAATGAGCAGTTCTTC. Translated: CASSKGLAANEQFF.